This TCR beta chain stems from a study of technical replicates of blood from a handful of donors (dated by TCRdb to 2016 to 2017). Libraries were made using the immunoSEQ multiplex PCR assay. TCRdb's version of the immuneACCESS table is confined to in-frame rearrangements and falls short of the full clone set. An unresolved V gene accounts for under half of the shortfall where checked; the remainder is of unknown origin. The sample includes about 88,000 clones, with approximately 90% observed a single time. Of the sample, about 0.26% is held by the ten largest clones. With regard to this clone: No antigen is known for it. Base qualities are not recorded, but no much larger clone differs from it by a single base.

V drops 5 bases and J drops 0 bases, leaving 11 bases in between. The germline V gene gives CDR1 as SGHTA and CDR2 as FQGNSA. From its cysteine to its phenylalanine, the CDR3 spans 15 amino acids. Of all the DNA, just the CDR3 is kept, 45 bases in frame from base 1. The clonotype was recovered from a human donor in good health. The sample taken for sequencing was T cells isolated from PBMCs. In this chain, TRBV7-2 is recombined with TRBJ2-1, with a weak D call of TRBD1 (6 bases match). At the DNA level, the sequence is TGTGCCAGCAGCAATACAGGGAGCTCCTACAATGAGCAGTTCTTC. This yields the protein CASSNTGSSYNEQFF.